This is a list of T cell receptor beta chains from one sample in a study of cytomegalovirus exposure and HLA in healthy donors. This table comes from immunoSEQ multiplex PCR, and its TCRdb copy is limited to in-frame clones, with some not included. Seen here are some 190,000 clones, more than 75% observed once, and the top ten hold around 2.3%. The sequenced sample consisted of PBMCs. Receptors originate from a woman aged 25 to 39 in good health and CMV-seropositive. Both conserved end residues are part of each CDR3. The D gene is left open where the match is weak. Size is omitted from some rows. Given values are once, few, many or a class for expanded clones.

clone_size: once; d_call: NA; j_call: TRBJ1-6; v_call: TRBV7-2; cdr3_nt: TGTGCCAGCAGTCGGTCGGGTGATTCACCCCTCCACTTT; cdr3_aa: CASSRSGDSPLHF
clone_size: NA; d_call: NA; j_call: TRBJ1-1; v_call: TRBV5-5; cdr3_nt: TGTGCCAGCAGCTCAGGCCTTTTGTCCAACACTGAAGCTTTCTTT; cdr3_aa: CASSSGLLSNTEAFF
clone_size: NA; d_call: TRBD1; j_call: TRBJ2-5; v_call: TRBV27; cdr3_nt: TGTGCCAGCAGTTTACGGGACAGGGGGGAGACCCAGTACTTC; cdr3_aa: CASSLRDRGETQYF
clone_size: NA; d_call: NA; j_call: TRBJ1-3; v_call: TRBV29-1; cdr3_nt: TGCAGCGTTGAAGATTTCCGGGCTGGAAACACCATATATTTT; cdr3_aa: CSVEDFRAGNTIYF
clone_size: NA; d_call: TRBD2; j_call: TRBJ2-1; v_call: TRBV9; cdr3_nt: TGTGCCAGCAGCGTGACTAGCGGGGGGGAGCAGTTCTTC; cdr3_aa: CASSVTSGGEQFF
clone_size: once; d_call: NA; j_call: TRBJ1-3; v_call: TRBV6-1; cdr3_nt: TGTGCCAGCAGTACGGCCGGGGTCGGAAACACCATATATTTT; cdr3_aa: CASSTAGVGNTIYF
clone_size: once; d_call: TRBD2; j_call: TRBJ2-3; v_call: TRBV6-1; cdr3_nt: TGTGCCAGCAACTGGCGGGGGTTCCTAGATACGCAGTATTTT; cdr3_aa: CASNWRGFLDTQYF
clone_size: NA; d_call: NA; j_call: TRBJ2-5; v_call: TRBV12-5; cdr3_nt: TGTGCTAGTGGTTTGCTGACAGGAGGACAAGAGACCCAGTACTTC; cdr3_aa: CASGLLTGGQETQYF
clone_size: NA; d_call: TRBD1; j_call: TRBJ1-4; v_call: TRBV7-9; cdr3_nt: TGTGCCAGCAGCGCCCCAGGGGGAAGGGCTAATGAAAAACTGTTTTTT; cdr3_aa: CASSAPGGRANEKLFF
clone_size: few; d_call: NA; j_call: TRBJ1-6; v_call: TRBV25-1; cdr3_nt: TGTGCCAGCAGTGAATATCTTTCCCAGGCATCAACACCCCTCCACTTT; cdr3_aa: CASSEYLSQASTPLHF
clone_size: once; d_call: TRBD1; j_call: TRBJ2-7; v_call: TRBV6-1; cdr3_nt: TGTGCCAGCGGGGGGGGACAGGGGGCCGACGAGCAGTACTTC; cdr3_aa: CASGGGQGADEQYF
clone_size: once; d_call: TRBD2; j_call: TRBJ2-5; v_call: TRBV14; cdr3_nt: TGTGCCAGCAGCCGATTAGCGGGGGAACAAGAGACCCAGTACTTC; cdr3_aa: CASSRLAGEQETQYF
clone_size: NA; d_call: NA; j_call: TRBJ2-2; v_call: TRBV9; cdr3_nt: TGTGCCAGCAGCGTCCGAGGGGGGGCCGGGGAGCTGTTTTTT; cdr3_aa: CASSVRGGAGELFF
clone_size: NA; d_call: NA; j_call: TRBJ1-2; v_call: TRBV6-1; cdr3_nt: TGTGCCAGCAGTGAAGCTACGGTAGCCGGCTATGGCTACACCTTC; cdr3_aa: CASSEATVAGYGYTF
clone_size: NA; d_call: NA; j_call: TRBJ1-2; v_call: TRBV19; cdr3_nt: TGTGCCAGTAACAACCGAGCCGAGGGAGGCTACACCTTC; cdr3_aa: CASNNRAEGGYTF
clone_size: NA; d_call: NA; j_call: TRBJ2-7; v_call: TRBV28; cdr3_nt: TGTGCCAGCAGTTTATGCGCCTCGAGGGTAGACGAGCAGTACTTC; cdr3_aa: CASSLCASRVDEQYF
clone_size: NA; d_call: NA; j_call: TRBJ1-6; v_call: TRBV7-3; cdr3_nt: TGTGCCAGCAGCCAGGGGAGATGGAATTCACCCCTCCACTTT; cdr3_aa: CASSQGRWNSPLHF
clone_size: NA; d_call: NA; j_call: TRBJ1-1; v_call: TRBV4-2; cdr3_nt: TGTGCCAGCAGCCAAGAAAACAGGGTAGACACTGAAGCTTTCTTT; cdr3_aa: CASSQENRVDTEAFF
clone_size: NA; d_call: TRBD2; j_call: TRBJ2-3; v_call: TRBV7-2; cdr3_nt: TGTGCCAGCAGCCTGATGACTAGCGGGGGGGTCGTAGATACGCAGTATTTT; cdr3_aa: CASSLMTSGGVVDTQYF
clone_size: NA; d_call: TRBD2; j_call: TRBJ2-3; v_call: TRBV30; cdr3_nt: TGTGCCTGGAGAGCCTACCTAGCGGGGGGGGCGGATACGCAGTATTTT; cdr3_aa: CAWRAYLAGGADTQYF
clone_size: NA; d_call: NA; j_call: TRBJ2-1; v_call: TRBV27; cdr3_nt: TGTGCCAGCAGTTTATCCGGGGTGGGAATTGAGCAGTTCTTC; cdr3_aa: CASSLSGVGIEQFF
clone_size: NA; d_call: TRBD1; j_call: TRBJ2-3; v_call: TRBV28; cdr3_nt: TGTGCCAGCAGTTTCCCCACGGACAGGGGGCGCTTCCCTACAGATACGCAGTATTTT; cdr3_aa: CASSFPTDRGRFPTDTQYF
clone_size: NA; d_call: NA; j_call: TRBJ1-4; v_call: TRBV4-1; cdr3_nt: TGCGCCAGCAGCACACACGGGACTTCTAATGAAAAACTGTTTTTT; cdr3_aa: CASSTHGTSNEKLFF
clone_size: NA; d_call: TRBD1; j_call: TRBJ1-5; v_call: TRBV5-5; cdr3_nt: TGTGCCAGCAGCTTGGGGACAGGACCAAGCAATCAGCCCCAGCATTTT; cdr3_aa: CASSLGTGPSNQPQHF
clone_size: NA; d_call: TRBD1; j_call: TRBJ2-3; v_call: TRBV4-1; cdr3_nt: TGCGCCAGCAGCCAAGCCCCCCGACAGGGGGCGAGCACAGATACGCAGTATTTT; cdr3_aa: CASSQAPRQGASTDTQYF
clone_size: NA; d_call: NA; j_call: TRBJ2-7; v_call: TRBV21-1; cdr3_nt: TGTGCCAGCAGCAACTTGATGGGGGGGGCGGACGAGCAGTACTTC; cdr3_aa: CASSNLMGGADEQYF
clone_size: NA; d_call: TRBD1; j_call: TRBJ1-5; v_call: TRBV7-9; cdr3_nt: TGTGCCAGCAGCCCCTCGACAGGGGGCTTACATCAGCCCCAGCATTTT; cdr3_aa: CASSPSTGGLHQPQHF
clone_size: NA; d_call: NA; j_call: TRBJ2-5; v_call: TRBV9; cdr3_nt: TGTGCCAGCAGCGTAGAGGGGGTAGGAAGAGAGGCCCAGTACTTC; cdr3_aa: CASSVEGVGREAQYF
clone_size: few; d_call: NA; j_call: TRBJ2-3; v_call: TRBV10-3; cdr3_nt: TGTGCCATCAGTGGACCTAGCCTACACACAGATACGCAGTATTTT; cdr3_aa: CAISGPSLHTDTQYF
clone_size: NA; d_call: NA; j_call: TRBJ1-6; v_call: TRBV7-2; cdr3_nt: TGTGCCAGCAGCTTGGGGGGAGGAGGGTCACCCCTCCACTTT; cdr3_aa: CASSLGGGGSPLHF
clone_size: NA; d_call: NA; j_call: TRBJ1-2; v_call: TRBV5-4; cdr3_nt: TGTGCCAGCAGCTCCCACATGCGGGGCTACACCTTC; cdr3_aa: CASSSHMRGYTF
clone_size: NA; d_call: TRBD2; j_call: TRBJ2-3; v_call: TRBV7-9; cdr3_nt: TGTGCCAGCAGCTTGGGACTAGTGCGCACAGATACGCAGTATTTT; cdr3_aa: CASSLGLVRTDTQYF
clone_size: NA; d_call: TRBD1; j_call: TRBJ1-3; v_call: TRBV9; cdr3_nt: TGTGCCAGCAGCGAAACACCCCAGACAGGGACTGGAAACACCATATATTTT; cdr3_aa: CASSETPQTGTGNTIYF
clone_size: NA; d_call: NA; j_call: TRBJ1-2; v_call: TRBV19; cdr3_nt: TGTGCCAGTAGCCGGACAGTCGACTATGGCTACACCTTC; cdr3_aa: CASSRTVDYGYTF
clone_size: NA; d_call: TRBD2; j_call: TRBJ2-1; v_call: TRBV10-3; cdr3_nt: TGTGCCATTTCCGGGACTAGCGGATACAATGAGCAGTTCTTC; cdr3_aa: CAISGTSGYNEQFF
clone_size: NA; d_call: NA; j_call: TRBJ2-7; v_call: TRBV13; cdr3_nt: TGTGCCAGCAGCTTCAGGGGCGGATCCTACGAGCAGTACTTC; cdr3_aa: CASSFRGGSYEQYF
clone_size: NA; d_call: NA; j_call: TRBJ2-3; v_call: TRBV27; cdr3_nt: TGTGCCAGCAGTCTCCGCCCAGGAAGCACAGATACGCAGTATTTT; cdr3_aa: CASSLRPGSTDTQYF
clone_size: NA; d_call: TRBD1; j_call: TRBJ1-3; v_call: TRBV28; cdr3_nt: TGTGCCAGCAGTTTGGGCACAGGGGCTGGAAACACCATATATTTT; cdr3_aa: CASSLGTGAGNTIYF
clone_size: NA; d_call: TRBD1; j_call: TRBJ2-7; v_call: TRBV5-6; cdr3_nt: TGTGCCAGCAGCCCTGAGGACAGGGGCCCCTACGAGCAGTACTTC; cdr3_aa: CASSPEDRGPYEQYF
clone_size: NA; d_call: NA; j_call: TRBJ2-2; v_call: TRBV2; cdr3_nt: TGTGCCAGCTGGAGGGGAACGAACACCGGGGAGCTGTTTTTT; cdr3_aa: CASWRGTNTGELFF
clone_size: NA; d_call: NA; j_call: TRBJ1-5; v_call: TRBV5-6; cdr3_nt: TGTGCCAGCAGCTCGGCGGAGGATTACAATCAGCCCCAGCATTTT; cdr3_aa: CASSSAEDYNQPQHF
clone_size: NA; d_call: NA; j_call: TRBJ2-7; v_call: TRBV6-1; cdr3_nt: TGTGCCAGCAGTGGGTGGGGGGGACAGGTTCCTTACGAGCAGTACTTC; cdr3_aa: CASSGWGGQVPYEQYF
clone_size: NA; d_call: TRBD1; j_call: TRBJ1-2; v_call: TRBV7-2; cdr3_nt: TGTGCCAGCAGCGTCTCAGGGGGCGCTTGGGGCTACACCTTC; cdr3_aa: CASSVSGGAWGYTF
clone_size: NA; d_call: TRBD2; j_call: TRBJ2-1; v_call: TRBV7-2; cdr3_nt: TGTGCCAGCAGCTCTCGACTAGCGGGGGATAGCTCCTACAATGAGCAGTTCTTC; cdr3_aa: CASSSRLAGDSSYNEQFF
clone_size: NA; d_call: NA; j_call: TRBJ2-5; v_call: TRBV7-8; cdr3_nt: TGTGCCAGCAGCTTAGTCGCACAGCTAAGAGAGACCCAGTACTTC; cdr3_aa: CASSLVAQLRETQYF
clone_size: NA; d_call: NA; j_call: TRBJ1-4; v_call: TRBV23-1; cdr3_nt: TGCGCCAGCAGTCTAGGAGGATATGAAAAACTGTTTTTT; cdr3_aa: CASSLGGYEKLFF
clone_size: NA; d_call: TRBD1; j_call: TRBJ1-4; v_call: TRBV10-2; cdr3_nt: TGCGCCAGCAGTGGTTCACAGGGACAGCAAACTAATGAAAAACTGTTTTTT; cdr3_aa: CASSGSQGQQTNEKLFF
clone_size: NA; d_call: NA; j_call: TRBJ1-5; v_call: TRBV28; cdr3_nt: TGTGCCAGCATAGGAGGGGTCGGGCCCGGCTACCCCCAGCATTTT; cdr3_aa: CASIGGVGPGYPQHF
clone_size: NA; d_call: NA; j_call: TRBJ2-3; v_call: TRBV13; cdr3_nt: TGTGCCAGCAGCAACGGGGTAATCCGCACAGATACGCAGTATTTT; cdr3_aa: CASSNGVIRTDTQYF
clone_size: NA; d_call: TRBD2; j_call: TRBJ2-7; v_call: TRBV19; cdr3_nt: TGTGCCAGTAGTTCCGGGACTAGAGCCTACGAGCAGTACTTC; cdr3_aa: CASSSGTRAYEQYF
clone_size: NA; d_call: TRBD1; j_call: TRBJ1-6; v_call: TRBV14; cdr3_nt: TGTGCCAGCAGCCCTTTGACAGGGGGAGATAATTCACCCCTCCACTTT; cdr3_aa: CASSPLTGGDNSPLHF
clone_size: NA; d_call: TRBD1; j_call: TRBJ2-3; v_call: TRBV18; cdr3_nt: TGTGCCAGCTCACCGGGACAGACCACAGATACGCAGTATTTT; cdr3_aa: CASSPGQTTDTQYF
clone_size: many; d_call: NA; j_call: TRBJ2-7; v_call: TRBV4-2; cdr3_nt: TGTGCCAGCAGCCAGGAGGGACCGAGCTCCTACGAGCAGTACTTC; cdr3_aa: CASSQEGPSSYEQYF
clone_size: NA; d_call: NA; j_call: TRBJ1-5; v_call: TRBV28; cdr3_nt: TGTGCCAGCACCGGACTGGGCTGGGAGGCCAATCAGCCCCAGCATTTT; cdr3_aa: CASTGLGWEANQPQHF
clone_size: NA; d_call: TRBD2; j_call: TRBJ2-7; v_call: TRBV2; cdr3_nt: TGTGCCAGCAGAGCTGGGACTAGCAGGTACGAGCAGTACTTC; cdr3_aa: CASRAGTSRYEQYF
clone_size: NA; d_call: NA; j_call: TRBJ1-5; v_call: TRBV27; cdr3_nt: TGTGCCAGCGGAAGGGAGGGATTAAGCAATCAGCCCCAGCATTTT; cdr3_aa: CASGREGLSNQPQHF
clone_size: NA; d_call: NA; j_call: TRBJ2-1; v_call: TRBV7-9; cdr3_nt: TGTGCCAGCAGCGAACCCGTCGGGGGATCCTCCTACAATGAGCAGTTCTTC; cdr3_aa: CASSEPVGGSSYNEQFF
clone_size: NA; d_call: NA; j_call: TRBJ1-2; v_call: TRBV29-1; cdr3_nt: TGCAGCGTTGAATCGGGGGACGGCTACACCTTC; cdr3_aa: CSVESGDGYTF
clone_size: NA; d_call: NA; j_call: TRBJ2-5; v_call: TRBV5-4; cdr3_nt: TGTGCCAGCAGCCCCCCGGAGGGGTTCAGAGAGACCCAGTACTTC; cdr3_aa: CASSPPEGFRETQYF
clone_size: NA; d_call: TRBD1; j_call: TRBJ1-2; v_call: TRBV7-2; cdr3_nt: TGTGCCAGCAGCTTAGTCCCTAGACAGGGTGGCTACACCTTC; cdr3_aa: CASSLVPRQGGYTF